This TCR beta chain derives from a study of blood T cell repertoires in COVID-19. Study summary: The United States, Italy and Spain supplied acute and convalescent COVID-19 samples.

Germline CDR1 and CDR2: SEHNR and FQNEAQ (reference sequence). The V and J ends lost 1 base and 10 bases respectively, with 14 bases between them. The CDR3 has 15 residues. TCRdb keeps only in-frame clones here, not all; method: immunoSEQ multiplex PCR. The sample consists of 40,000 to 50,000 clones, approximately 85% of them appearing once. The sample was peripheral blood. The chain couples TRBV7-9 to TRBJ1-6, with TRBD1 as a possible D gene (6 bases). This TCR came from a human donor in a cohort sampled during active COVID-19. In nucleotides, the CDR3 is TGTGCCAGCAGCTTAGTATCCGGGGGGCACTCACCCCTCCACTTT. Encoded protein: CASSLVSGGHSPLHF.